This TCR beta chain comes out of a study of T cell changes during pregnancy in multiple sclerosis. Sequencing used immunoSEQ multiplex PCR; TCRdb keeps in-frame clones, though not all of them. The repertoire has about 89,000 clones, roughly 93% of them found once; the top ten carry 0.7% to 1%. Trimming pared 1 base from V and 4 bases from J, leaving 9 bases between. Germline-derived CDR1 and CDR2 are SGHDT and YYEEEE. This CDR3 has 13 residues. Specimen: peripheral blood, collected in the third trimester of pregnancy. The chain recombines TRBV5-6 with TRBJ2-7, with D unclear. The clonotype originates from a female donor with multiple sclerosis, enrolled in a pregnancy study. The chain's CDR3 is CASSLRPGYEQYF. Written as DNA, the CDR3 is TGTGCCAGCAGCTTGAGACCCGGGTACGAGCAGTACTTC.